This T cell receptor beta chain was identified in a study of T cell clonotyping in hematopoietic cell transplantation. Blood collection times were about day -28 and days 30, 100, 180 posttransplant. With 7 bases removed from V and 1 base from J, the gap between germline ends came to 7 bases. The CDR3 contains 12 residues. The repertoire was sequenced with immunoSEQ multiplex PCR; TCRdb's copy has only in-frame clones and lacks some. Of about 8,000 clones in the sample, 81% were seen once. The chain uses TRBV23-1 and TRBJ2-5, with D hard to call. TRBV23-1 is noted as an ORF with a role that remains uncertain. The material sequenced was peripheral blood mononuclear cells, taken 180 days after allogeneic stem cell transplant. The receptor comes from a female patient in her fifties who had an allogeneic stem cell transplant from an unrelated donor, so the T cells may come from the graft donor. Some clones in this sample may be carry-over from other donors' samples. CDR3: CASMTGQETQYF. CDR3 nucleotides: TGCGCCAGCATGACGGGCCAAGAGACCCAGTACTTC.